Reported below is one T cell receptor beta chain. Its antigen is not identified. This sample is drawn from a study of shared clonotypes between healthy human individuals. Study results and caveats: Relative to memory subsets, naive subsets generally showed larger estimated richness. Generation probabilities were higher for clonotypes shared across all four sorted-subset donors than for unshared ones.

It was across several immunoSEQ plates that each subset's genomic DNA was evenly split. Using immunoSEQ multiplex PCR, the repertoire was profiled, and TCRdb retains in-frame clones only, with some absent. The sample lists 2 million to 3 million clones, 93% occurring once. Caucasian adults living in Nashville, Tennessee, provided all samples. CDR1 is LNHDA, CDR2 SQIVND, per germline (reference sequence). Trimming took 0 bases from V and 5 from J, leaving 7 bases between them. This CDR3 region has 13 residues. The clonotype comes from a man aged 18 to 30 in good health. Some clones in this sample may be carry-over from other donors' samples. This rearrangement joins TRBV19 to TRBJ2-5; unclear D gene. The sequenced material came from naive CD4+ T cells from PBMCs. Noted subset: CD45RA+ positively selected. CDR3 DNA sequence: TGTGCCAGTAGTATAGATCGAGCGGAGACCCAGTACTTC. Its translation: CASSIDRAETQYF.